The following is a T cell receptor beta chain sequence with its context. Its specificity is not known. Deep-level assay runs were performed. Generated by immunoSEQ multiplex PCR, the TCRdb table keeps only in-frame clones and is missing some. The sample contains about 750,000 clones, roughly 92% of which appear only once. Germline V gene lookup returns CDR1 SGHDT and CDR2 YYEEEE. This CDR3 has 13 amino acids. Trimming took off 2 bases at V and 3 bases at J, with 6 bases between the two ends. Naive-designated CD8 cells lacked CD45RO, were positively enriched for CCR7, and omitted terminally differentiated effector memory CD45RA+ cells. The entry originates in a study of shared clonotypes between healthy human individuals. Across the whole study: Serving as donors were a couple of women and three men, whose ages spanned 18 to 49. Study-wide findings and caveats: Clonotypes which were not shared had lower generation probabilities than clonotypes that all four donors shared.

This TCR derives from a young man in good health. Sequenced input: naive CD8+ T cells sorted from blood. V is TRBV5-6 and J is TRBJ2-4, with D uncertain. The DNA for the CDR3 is TGTGCCAGCAGCTTTGGGGTCAAAAACATTCAGTACTTC. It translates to CASSFGVKNIQYF.